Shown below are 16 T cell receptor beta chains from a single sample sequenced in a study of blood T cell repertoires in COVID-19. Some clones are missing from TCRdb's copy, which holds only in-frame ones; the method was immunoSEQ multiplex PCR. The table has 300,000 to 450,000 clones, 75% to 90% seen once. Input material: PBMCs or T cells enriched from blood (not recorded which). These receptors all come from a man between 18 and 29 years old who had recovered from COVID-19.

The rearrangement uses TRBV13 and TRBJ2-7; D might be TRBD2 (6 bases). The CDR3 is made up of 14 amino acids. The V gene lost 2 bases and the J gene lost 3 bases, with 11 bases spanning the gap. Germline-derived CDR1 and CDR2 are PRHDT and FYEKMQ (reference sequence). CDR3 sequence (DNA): TGTGCCAGCAGCTTACAGGGACTTAGCTACGAGCAGTACTTC. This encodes CASSLQGLSYEQYF.

CDR3 sequence reads: CASSRQGDYTF. The CDR3 DNA reads TGTGCCAGCAGCCGACAGGGGGACTACACCTTC. The V gene is TRBV7-2, the J gene TRBJ1-2; 9 bases align to TRBD1. The length of the CDR3 is 11 residues. The germline V gene has CDR1 SGHTA and CDR2 FQGNSA. The trim removed 5 bases at V and 10 bases at J, leaving 2 bases unmatched.

CDR3 sequence (DNA): TGTGCCAGCGTAAGCGGGGCATACAATGAGCAGTTCTTC. It encodes CASVSGAYNEQFF. This rearrangement joins TRBV6-5 to TRBJ2-1; 7 nucleotides match TRBD2. The germline CDR1 and CDR2 sequences are MNHEY and SVGAGI. The trim removed 8 bases at V and 4 bases at J, leaving 5 bases unmatched. This CDR3 is 13 amino acids long.

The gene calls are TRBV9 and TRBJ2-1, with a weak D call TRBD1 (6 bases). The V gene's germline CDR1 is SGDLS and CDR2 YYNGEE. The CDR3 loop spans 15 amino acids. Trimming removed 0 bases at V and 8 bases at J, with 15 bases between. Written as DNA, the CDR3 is TGTGCCAGCAGCGTAGGGGGGACAAAGGGCTATGAGCAGTTCTTC. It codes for CASSVGGTKGYEQFF. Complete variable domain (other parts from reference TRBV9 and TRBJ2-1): DSGVTQTPKHLITATGQRVTLRCSPRSGDLSVYWYQQSLDQGLQFLIQYYNGEERAKGNILERFSAQQFPDLHSELNLSSLELGDSALYFCASSVGGTKGYEQFFGPGTRLTVL.

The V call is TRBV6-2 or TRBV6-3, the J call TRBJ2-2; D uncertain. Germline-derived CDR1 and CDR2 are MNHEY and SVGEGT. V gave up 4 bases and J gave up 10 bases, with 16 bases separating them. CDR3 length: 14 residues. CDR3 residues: CASSFDFTYSELFF. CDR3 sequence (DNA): TGTGCCAGCAGTTTTGATTTTACGTACTCGGAGCTGTTTTTT.

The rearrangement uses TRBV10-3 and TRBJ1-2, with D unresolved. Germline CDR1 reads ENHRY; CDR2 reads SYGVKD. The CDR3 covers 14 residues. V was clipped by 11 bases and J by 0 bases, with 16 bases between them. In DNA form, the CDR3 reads TGTGCCTATCAGGACTCAAACACTAACTATGGCTACACCTTC. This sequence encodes CAYQDSNTNYGYTF.

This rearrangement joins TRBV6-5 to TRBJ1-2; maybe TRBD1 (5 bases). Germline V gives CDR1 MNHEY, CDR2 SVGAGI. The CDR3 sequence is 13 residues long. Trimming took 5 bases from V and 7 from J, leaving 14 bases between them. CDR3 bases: TGTGCCAGCAGTAAGACCAGGGATCGTGGCTACACCTTC. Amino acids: CASSKTRDRGYTF.

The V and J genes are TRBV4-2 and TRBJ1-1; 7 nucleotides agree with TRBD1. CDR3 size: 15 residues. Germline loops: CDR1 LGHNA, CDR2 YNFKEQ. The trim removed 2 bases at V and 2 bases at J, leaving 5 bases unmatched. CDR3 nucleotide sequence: TGTGCCAGCAGCCAAAACACAGGGGTAAACACTGAAGCTTTCTTT. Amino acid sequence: CASSQNTGVNTEAFF.

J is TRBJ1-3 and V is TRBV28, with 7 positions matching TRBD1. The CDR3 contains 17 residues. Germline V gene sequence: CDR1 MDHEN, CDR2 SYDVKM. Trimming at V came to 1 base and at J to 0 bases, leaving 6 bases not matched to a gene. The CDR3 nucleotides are TGTGCCAGCAGTTTATCAGGACAGGCCAGCTCTGGAAACACCATATATTTT. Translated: CASSLSGQASSGNTIYF. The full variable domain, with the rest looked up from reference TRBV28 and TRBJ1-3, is DVKVTQSSRYLVKRTGEKVFLECVQDMDHENMFWYRQDPGLGLRLIYFSYDVKMKEKGDIPEGYSVSREKKERFSLILESASTNQTSMYLCASSLSGQASSGNTIYFGEGSWLTVV.

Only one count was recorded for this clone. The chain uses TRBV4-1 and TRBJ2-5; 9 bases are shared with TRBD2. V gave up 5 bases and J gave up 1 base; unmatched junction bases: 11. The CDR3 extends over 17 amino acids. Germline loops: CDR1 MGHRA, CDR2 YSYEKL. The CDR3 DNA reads TGCGCCAGCAGCGGCCGCGGCGTTAGCGGGGGCCAAGAGACCCAGTACTTC. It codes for CASSGRGVSGGQETQYF.

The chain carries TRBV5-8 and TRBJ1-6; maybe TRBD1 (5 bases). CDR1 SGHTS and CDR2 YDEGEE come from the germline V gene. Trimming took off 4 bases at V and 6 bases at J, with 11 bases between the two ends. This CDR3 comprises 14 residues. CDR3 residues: CASSGGVRNSPLHF. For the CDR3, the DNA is TGTGCCAGCAGCGGGGGGGTGCGTAATTCACCCCTCCACTTT.

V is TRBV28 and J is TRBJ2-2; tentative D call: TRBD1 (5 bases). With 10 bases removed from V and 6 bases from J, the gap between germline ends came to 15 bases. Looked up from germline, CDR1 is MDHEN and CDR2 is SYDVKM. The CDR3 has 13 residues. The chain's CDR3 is CATKQDESGELFF. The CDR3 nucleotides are TGTGCCACGAAACAGGATGAGTCCGGGGAGCTGTTTTTT. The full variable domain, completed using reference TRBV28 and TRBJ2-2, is DVKVTQSSRYLVKRTGEKVFLECVQDMDHENMFWYRQDPGLGLRLIYFSYDVKMKEKGDIPEGYSVSREKKERFSLILESASTNQTSMYLCATKQDESGELFFGEGSRLTVL.

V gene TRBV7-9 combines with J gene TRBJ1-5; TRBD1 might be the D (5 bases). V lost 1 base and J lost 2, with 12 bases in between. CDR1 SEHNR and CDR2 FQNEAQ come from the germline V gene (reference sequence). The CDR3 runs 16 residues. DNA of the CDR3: TGTGCCAGCAGCTTAGGACCCAGGGCTGGCAATCAGCCCCAGCATTTT. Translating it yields CASSLGPRAGNQPQHF.

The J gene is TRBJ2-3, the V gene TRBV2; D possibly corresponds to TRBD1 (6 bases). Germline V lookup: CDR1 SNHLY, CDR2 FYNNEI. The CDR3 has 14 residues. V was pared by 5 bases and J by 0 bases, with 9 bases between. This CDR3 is CASSRQVSTDTQYF. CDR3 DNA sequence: TGTGCCAGCAGTAGACAGGTCAGCACAGATACGCAGTATTTT.

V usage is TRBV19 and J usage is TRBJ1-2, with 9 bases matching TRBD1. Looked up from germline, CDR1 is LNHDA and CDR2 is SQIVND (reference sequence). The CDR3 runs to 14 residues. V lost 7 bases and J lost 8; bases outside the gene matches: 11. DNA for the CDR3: TGTGCCAGTACCAAACAGGGGGCTCTCTACGGCTACACCTTC. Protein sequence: CASTKQGALYGYTF. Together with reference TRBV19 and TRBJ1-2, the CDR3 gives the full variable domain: DGGITQSPKYLFRKEGQNVTLSCEQNLNHDAMYWYRQDPGQGLRLIYYSQIVNDFQKGDIAEGYSVSREKKESFPLTVTSAQKNPTAFYLCASTKQGALYGYTFGSGTRLTVV.

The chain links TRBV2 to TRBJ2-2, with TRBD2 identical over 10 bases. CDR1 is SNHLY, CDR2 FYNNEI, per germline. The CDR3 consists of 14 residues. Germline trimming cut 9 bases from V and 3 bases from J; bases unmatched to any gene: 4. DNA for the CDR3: TGTGCCAGGGCAGCGGGGGGGGACACCGGGGAGCTGTTTTTT. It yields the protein CARAAGGDTGELFF.